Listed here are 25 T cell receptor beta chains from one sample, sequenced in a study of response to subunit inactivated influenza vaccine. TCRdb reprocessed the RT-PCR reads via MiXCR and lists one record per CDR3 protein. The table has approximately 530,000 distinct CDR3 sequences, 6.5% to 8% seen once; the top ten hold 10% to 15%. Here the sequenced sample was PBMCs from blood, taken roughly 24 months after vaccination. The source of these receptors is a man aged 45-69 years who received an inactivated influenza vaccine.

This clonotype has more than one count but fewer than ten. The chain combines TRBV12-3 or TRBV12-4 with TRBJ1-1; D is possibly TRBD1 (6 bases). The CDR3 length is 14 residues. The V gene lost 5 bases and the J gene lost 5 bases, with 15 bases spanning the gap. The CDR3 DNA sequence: TGTGCCAGCAGTCTACAGGGTGCGTTGACTGAAGCTTTCTTT. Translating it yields CASSLQGALTEAFF.

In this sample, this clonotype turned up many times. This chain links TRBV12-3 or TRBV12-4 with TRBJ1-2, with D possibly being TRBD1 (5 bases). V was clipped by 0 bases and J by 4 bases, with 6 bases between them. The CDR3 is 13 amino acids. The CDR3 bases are TGTGCCAGCAGTTTAGCAGGGGCCTATGGCTACACCTTC. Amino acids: CASSLAGAYGYTF.

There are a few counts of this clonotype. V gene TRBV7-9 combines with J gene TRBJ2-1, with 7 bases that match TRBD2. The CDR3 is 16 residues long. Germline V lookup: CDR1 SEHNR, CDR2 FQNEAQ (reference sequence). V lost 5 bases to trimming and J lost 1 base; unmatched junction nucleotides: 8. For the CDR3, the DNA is TGTGCCAGCAGCCCGATCGGCGGGAGTTCCTACAATGAGCAGTTCTTC. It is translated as CASSPIGGSSYNEQFF. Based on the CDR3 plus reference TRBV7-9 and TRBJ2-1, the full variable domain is DTGVSQNPRHKITKRGQNVTFRCDPISEHNRLYWYRQTLGQGPEFLTYFQNEAQLEKSRLLSDRFSAERPKGSFSTLEIQRTEQGDSAMYLCASSPIGGSSYNEQFFGPGTRLTVL.

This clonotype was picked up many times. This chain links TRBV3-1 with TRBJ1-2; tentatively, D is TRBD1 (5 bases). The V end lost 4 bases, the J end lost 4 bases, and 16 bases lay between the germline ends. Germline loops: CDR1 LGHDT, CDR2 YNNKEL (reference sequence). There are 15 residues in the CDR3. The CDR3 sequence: CASSPQSGARYGYTF. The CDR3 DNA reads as TGTGCCAGCAGCCCGCAAAGCGGGGCCCGCTATGGCTACACCTTC.

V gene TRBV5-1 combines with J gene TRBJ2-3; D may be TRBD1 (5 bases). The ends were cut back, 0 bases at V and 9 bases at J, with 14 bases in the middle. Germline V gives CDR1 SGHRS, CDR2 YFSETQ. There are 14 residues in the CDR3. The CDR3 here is CASSLEQGLATQYF. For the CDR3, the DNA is TGCGCCAGCAGCTTGGAGCAGGGCCTGGCGACGCAGTATTTT.

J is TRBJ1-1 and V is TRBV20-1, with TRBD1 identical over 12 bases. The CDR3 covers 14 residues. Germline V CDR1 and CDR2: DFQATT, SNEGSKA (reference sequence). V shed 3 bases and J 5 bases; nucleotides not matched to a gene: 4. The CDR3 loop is CSARRDRGLTEAFF. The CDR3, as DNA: TGCAGTGCTAGGAGGGACAGGGGGCTGACTGAAGCTTTCTTT.

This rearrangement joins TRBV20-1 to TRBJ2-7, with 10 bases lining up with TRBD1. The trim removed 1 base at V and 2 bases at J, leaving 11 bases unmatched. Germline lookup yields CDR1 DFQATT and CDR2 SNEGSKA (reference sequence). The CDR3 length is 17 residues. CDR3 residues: CSARGDGQGVFTYEQYF. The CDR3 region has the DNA TGCAGTGCTAGAGGGGATGGACAGGGGGTATTCACCTACGAGCAGTACTTC.

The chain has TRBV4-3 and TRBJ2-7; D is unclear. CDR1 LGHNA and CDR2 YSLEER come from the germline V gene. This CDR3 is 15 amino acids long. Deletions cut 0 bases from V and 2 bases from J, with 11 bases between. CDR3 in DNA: TGCGCCAGCAGCCAAGATAGCCACGCTCCCTACGAGCAGTACTTC. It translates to CASSQDSHAPYEQYF.

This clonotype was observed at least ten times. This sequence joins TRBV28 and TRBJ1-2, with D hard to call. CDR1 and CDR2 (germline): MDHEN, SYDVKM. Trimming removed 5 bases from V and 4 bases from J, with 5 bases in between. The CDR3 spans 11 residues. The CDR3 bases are TGTGCCAGCAGTGGGGTCTATGGCTACACCTTC. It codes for CASSGVYGYTF.

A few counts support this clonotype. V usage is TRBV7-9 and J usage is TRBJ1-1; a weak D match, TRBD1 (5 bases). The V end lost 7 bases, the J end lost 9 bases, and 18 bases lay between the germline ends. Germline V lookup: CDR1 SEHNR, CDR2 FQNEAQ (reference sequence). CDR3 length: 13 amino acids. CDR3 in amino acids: CASTWGDGGQAFF. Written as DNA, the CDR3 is TGTGCCAGCACCTGGGGGGATGGAGGGCAAGCTTTCTTT.

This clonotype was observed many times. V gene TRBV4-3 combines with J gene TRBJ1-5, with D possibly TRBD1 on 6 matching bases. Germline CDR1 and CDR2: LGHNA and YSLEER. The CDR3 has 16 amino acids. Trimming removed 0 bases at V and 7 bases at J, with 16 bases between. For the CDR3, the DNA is TGCGCCAGCAGCCAAGAACTGGGCAGGGGTGACCAGCCCCAGCATTTT. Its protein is CASSQELGRGDQPQHF.

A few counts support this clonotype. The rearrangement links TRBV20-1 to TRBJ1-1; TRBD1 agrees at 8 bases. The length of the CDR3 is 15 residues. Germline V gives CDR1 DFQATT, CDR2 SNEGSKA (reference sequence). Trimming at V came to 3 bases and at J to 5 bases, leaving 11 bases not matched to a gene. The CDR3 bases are TGCAGTGCTAGTGCTCAGGGGGCAGAGGGGACTGAAGCTTTCTTT. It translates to CSASAQGAEGTEAFF.

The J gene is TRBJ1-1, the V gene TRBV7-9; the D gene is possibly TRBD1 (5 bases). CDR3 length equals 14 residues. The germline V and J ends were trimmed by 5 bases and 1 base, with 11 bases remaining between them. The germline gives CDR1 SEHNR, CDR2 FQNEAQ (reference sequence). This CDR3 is CASSEGTANTEAFF. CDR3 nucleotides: TGTGCCAGCAGCGAAGGGACGGCGAACACTGAAGCTTTCTTT.

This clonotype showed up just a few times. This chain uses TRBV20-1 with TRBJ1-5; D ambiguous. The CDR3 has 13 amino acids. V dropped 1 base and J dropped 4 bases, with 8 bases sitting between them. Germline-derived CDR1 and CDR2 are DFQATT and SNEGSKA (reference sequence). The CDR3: CSARADGNQPQHF. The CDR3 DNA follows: TGCAGTGCTAGAGCAGACGGAAATCAGCCCCAGCATTTT.

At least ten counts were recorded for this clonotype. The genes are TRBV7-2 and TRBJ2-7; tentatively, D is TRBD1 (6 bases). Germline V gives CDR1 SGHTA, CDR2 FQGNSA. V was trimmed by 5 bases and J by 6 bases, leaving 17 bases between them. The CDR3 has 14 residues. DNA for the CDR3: TGTGCCAGCAGCAGAAACAGGGCCGAGGGCGAGCAGTACTTC. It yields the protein CASSRNRAEGEQYF.

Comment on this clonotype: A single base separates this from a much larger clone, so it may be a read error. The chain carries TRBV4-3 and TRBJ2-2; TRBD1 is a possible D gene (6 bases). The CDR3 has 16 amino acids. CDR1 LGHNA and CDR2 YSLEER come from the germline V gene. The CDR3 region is CASSQETGSNTGELLF. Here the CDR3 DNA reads TGCGCCAGCAGCCAAGAGACAGGTTCGAACACCGGGGAGCTGCTTTTT.

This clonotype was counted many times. The CDR3: CASSSGQGFSNQPQHF. The CDR3 DNA sequence: TGTGCCAGCAGCTCCGGACAGGGTTTTAGCAATCAGCCCCAGCATTTT. V and J are TRBV7-2 and TRBJ1-5, with 8 bases lining up with TRBD1. The CDR3 spans 16 residues. The V gene end was trimmed by 4 bases and the J gene end by 0 bases; junction bases not matched to a gene: 5. Per germline, CDR1 SGHTA and CDR2 FQGNSA.

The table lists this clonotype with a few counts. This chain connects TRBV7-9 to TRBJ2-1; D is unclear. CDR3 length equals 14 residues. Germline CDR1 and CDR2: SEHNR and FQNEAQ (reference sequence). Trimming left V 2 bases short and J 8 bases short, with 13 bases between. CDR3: CASSLFGRLDEQFF. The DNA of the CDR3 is TGTGCCAGCAGCTTATTTGGCCGATTGGATGAGCAGTTCTTC.

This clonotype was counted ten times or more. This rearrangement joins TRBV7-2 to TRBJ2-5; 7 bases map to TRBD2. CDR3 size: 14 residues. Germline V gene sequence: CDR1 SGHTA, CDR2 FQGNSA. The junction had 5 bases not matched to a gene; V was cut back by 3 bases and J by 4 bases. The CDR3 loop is CASSFIAGVETQYF. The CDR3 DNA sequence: TGTGCCAGCAGCTTCATCGCGGGAGTAGAGACCCAGTACTTC. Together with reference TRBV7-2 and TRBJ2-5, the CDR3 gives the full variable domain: GAGVSQSPSNKVTEKGKDVELRCDPISGHTALYWYRQSLGQGLEFLIYFQGNSAPDKSGLPSDRFSAERTGGSVSTLTIQRTQQEDSAVYLCASSFIAGVETQYFGPGTRLLVL.

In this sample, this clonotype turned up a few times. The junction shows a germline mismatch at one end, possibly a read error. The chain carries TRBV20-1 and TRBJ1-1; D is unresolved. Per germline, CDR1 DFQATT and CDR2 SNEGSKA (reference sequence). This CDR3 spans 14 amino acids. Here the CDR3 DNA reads TGCAGTGCTAGACGGGCCAGGACGAACGCTGAAGCTTTCTTT. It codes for CSARRARTNAEAFF.

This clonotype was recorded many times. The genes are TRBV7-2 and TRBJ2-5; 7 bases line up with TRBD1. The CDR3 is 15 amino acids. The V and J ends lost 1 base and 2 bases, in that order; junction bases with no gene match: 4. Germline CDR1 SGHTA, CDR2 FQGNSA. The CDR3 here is CASSLGRTGQETQYF. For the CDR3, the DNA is TGTGCCAGCAGCTTAGGGAGGACAGGTCAAGAGACCCAGTACTTC.

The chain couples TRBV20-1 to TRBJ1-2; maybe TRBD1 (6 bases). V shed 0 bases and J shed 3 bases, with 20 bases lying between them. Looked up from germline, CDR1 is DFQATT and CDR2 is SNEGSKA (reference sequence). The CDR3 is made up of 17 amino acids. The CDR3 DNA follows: TGCAGTGCTAGAGATCCCCTCCGGGGCAGGGGTGACTATGGCTACACCTTC. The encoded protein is CSARDPLRGRGDYGYTF.

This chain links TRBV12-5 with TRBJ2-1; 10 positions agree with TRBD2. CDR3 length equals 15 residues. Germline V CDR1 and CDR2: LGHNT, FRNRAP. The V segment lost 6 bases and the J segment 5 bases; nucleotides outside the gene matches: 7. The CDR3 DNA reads TGTGCTAGTGGAGTTCTAGCGGGAGCAGACAATGAGCAGTTCTTC. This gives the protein CASGVLAGADNEQFF.

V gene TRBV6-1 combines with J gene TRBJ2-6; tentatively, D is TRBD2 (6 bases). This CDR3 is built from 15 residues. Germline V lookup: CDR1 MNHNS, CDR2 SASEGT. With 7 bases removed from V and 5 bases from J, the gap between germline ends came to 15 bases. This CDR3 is CASTQVGGRANVLTF. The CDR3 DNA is TGTGCCAGCACCCAGGTCGGGGGTAGGGCCAACGTCCTGACTTTC.

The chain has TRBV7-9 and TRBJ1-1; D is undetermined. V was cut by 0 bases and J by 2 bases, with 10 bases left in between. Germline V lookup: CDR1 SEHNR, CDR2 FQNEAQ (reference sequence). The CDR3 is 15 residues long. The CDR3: CASSLAVLDNTEAFF. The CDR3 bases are TGTGCCAGCAGCTTAGCGGTCCTTGATAACACTGAAGCTTTCTTT.